Each of the 18 T cell receptor beta chains below was sequenced from the same sample in a study of CD8 T cells in Susac syndrome. It was with random hexamers that about 0.45 to 1 ug RNA was reverse transcribed. TCRdb re-called the immunoSEQ multiplex PCR reads through MiXCR, storing one row per CDR3 protein. The sample lists approximately 94,000 distinct CDR3 sequences, approximately 95% occurring once. Sequenced material: CD8+ T cells from PBMCs. The receptors originated from a human donor with Susac syndrome.

V usage is TRBV24-1 and J usage is TRBJ2-7; D call uncertain. The CDR3 contains 11 residues. Trimming pared 4 bases from V and 4 bases from J, leaving 4 bases between. Germline CDR1 and CDR2: KGHDR and SFDVKD. The CDR3 here is CATSEFYEQYF. The CDR3 DNA reads TGTGCCACCAGTGAATTTTACGAGCAGTACTTC.

CDR3 protein: CSARETSRSTDTQYF. CDR3 nucleotides: TGCAGTGCTAGAGAAACTAGTCGGAGCACAGATACGCAGTATTTT. The J gene is TRBJ2-3, the V gene TRBV20-1; D might be TRBD2 (5 bases). Per germline, CDR1 DFQATT and CDR2 SNEGSKA (reference sequence). The CDR3 runs 15 residues. V lost 0 bases to trimming and J lost 0 bases, with 10 bases between them.

The chain carries TRBV10-3 and TRBJ2-7, with 9 bases lining up with TRBD1. The CDR3 extends over 18 amino acids. Trimming cost V 2 bases and J 6 bases; bases outside gene matches: 17. The germline CDR1 and CDR2 sequences are ENHRY and SYGVKD. CDR3 sequence reads: CAISETPTVTGGQGEQYF. CDR3 DNA: TGTGCCATCAGTGAGACCCCGACTGTGACAGGGGGACAGGGCGAGCAGTACTTC.

This rearrangement joins TRBV10-3 to TRBJ2-3; 8 bases align to TRBD2. V dropped 5 bases and J dropped 3; count of bases not matched to a gene: 4. Germline values: CDR1 ENHRY, CDR2 SYGVKD. The CDR3 covers 14 residues. The CDR3 sequence: CAISSGGGTDTQYF. The CDR3 nucleotides read TGTGCCATCAGTTCTGGCGGGGGGACAGATACGCAGTATTTT.

The V call is TRBV7-8, the J call TRBJ2-5; TRBD2 might be the D (7 bases). The V gene lost 7 bases and the J gene lost 5 bases, with 17 bases spanning the gap. Germline CDR1 and CDR2: SGHVS and FQNEAQ. This CDR3 contains 14 residues. The CDR3 region is CASTVGGQRETQYF. CDR3 DNA: TGTGCCAGCACCGTGGGGGGGCAGAGGGAGACCCAGTACTTC.

The V call is TRBV13, the J call TRBJ1-1; D gene ambiguous. The CDR3 is made up of 12 amino acids. V was shortened by 5 bases and J by 4 bases, with 8 bases between the two germline ends. Germline V gene sequence: CDR1 PRHDT, CDR2 FYEKMQ (reference sequence). CDR3 sequence (DNA): TGTGCCAGCAGCGGAGGAACCACTGAAGCTTTCTTT. Its translation: CASSGGTTEAFF. Drawing the rest from reference TRBV13 and TRBJ1-1, the complete variable domain is AAGVIQSPRHLIKEKRETATLKCYPIPRHDTVYWYQQGPGQDPQFLISFYEKMQSDKGSIPDRFSAQQFSDYHSELNMSSLELGDSALYFCASSGGTTEAFFGQGTRLTVV.

This clonotype showed up just once. V is TRBV6-4 and J is TRBJ2-3; the match to TRBD2 covers 8 bases. The CDR3 totals 16 residues. The trim removed 3 bases at V and 0 bases at J, leaving 5 bases unmatched. Germline V gene sequence: CDR1 MRHNA, CDR2 SNTAGT. In DNA, the CDR3 is TGTGCCAGCAGTGAATCCGCGGGGGGTAGCACAGATACGCAGTATTTT. Amino acid sequence: CASSESAGGSTDTQYF.

V gene TRBV20-1 combines with J gene TRBJ2-7, with D tentatively TRBD1 (6 bases). CDR1 and CDR2 (germline): DFQATT, SNEGSKA (reference sequence). This CDR3 is 13 amino acids long. V lost 5 bases to trimming and J lost 4 bases, with 15 bases between them. The CDR3 bases are TGCAGTGCTCGCCCGGGACATAATTACGAGCAGTACTTC. It codes for CSARPGHNYEQYF.

The V call is TRBV6-5, the J call TRBJ2-7; D not certain. The CDR3 length is 16 residues. Deletions cut 2 bases from V and 1 base from J, with 15 bases between. CDR1 is MNHEY, CDR2 SVGAGI, per germline. CDR3: CASSYKRPPASYEQYF. The DNA of the CDR3 is TGTGCCAGCAGTTACAAAAGGCCCCCGGCATCCTACGAGCAGTACTTC.

The chain has TRBV7-9 and TRBJ2-1; D is ambiguous. The V and J ends lost 1 base and 2 bases respectively, with 6 bases between them. The CDR3 spans 14 residues. Germline V gene lookup returns CDR1 SEHNR and CDR2 FQNEAQ (reference sequence). In DNA form, the CDR3 reads TGTGCCAGCAGCTTAGTCGTGCCCTACAATGAGCAGTTCTTC. It specifies CASSLVVPYNEQFF.

The rearrangement links TRBV20-1 to TRBJ2-2, with 15 bases matching TRBD2. V trimming: 0 bases; J trimming: 4 bases; junction bases outside the gene matches: 9. CDR3 length: 19 amino acids. The V gene's germline CDR1 is DFQATT and CDR2 SNEGSKA (reference sequence). The CDR3 bases are TGCAGTGCTAGAGATCCGGGACTAGCGGGAGGCCCTGGCACCGGGGAGCTGTTTTTT. Its translation: CSARDPGLAGGPGTGELFF.

The gene calls are TRBV20-1 and TRBJ2-1, with 9 nucleotides matching TRBD2. Germline CDR1 and CDR2: DFQATT and SNEGSKA (reference sequence). This CDR3 has 13 residues. Trimming removed 1 base from V and 10 bases from J; junction bases left unmatched: 5. The CDR3 DNA is TGCAGTGCTAGAGTCCTAGCGGGAATAGAGCAGTTCTTC. Translating gives CSARVLAGIEQFF.

This chain joins TRBV10-2 and TRBJ2-7, with 7 bases fitting TRBD1. V was pared by 3 bases and J by 5 bases, with 13 bases of the junction left unmatched. Germline V lookup: CDR1 WSHSY, CDR2 SAAADI. This CDR3 is built from 16 residues. CDR3 loop: CASSDIARGSSHEQYF. CDR3 nucleotide sequence: TGCGCCAGCAGTGACATCGCCAGGGGGAGTTCTCACGAGCAGTACTTC.

This clonotype was detected only once. The V and J genes are TRBV29-1 and TRBJ2-7; 8 bases map to TRBD1. J gave up 4 bases and V 7 bases, and 12 bases lay outside the gene matches. The CDR3 is made up of 14 amino acids. CDR1 and CDR2 (germline): SQVTM, ANQGSEA. CDR3 protein: CSAGTGDERYEQYF. The CDR3 DNA follows: TGCAGCGCCGGGACAGGTGATGAACGGTACGAGCAGTACTTC.

The chain joins TRBV20-1 to TRBJ2-7; 7 nucleotides agree with TRBD2. Losses at the gene ends were 3 bases for V and 2 bases for J; bases not matched to a gene: 1. Germline V gene data show CDR1 as DFQATT and CDR2 as SNEGSKA (reference sequence). This CDR3 contains 12 residues. CDR3 region: CSARREPYEQYF. In DNA, the CDR3 is TGCAGTGCTAGGCGGGAGCCCTACGAGCAGTACTTC.

The chain uses TRBV29-1 and TRBJ2-7; the D call may be TRBD1 or TRBD2 (5 bases each). The ends were cut back, 7 bases at V and 5 bases at J, with 12 bases in the middle. The CDR3 length is 11 residues. The germline V gene encodes CDR1 SQVTM and CDR2 ANQGSEA. The CDR3 region is CSGGLRDEQYF. DNA of the CDR3: TGCAGCGGGGGGTTGAGGGACGAGCAGTACTTC.

This clonotype was observed once. The chain recombines TRBV12-3 or TRBV12-4 with TRBJ2-1, with a weak D call TRBD1 (6 bases). This CDR3 is 14 amino acids long. Deletions cut 6 bases from V and 6 bases from J, with 15 bases between. The CDR3: CASSLHRDSNEQFF. CDR3 coding DNA: TGTGCCAGCAGCCTACACAGGGATAGCAATGAGCAGTTCTTC.

This clonotype was seen only once. This chain links TRBV27 with TRBJ1-1, with D perhaps matching TRBD1 (6 bases). The CDR3 has 15 amino acids. Per the germline V gene, CDR1 is MNHEY and CDR2 is SMNVEV (reference sequence). V lost 5 bases and J lost 4, with 17 bases in between. The CDR3 DNA reads TGTGCCAGCAGTCCCCAACAGGGAATGGGCACTGAAGCTTTCTTT. It codes for CASSPQQGMGTEAFF.